The 28 T cell receptor beta chains below were found in one sample sequenced in a study of OX40 agonist ivuxolimab in advanced cancers. Profiling relied on immunoSEQ multiplex PCR, and the TCRdb table lists in-frame clones only, not all of them. The table lists about 37,000 clones, 60% to 80% of them singletons. The starting material was CD4+ or CD8+ T cells sorted from blood, obtained in a trial of the OX40 agonist ivuxolimab. These receptors were collected from an adult with an advanced solid tumor such as melanoma, head and neck, liver or kidney cancer.

The V gene is TRBV19, the J gene TRBJ1-5; TRBD1 aligns across 11 bases. With V trimmed by 3 bases and J by 5 bases, 3 bases remained unmatched. This CDR3 has 15 amino acids. Germline V gene sequence: CDR1 LNHDA, CDR2 SQIVND (reference sequence). CDR3 region: CASSMGQGGYQPQHF. In DNA form, the CDR3 reads TGTGCCAGTAGTATGGGACAGGGGGGGTATCAGCCCCAGCATTTT.

This chain joins TRBV7-3 and TRBJ2-6; possibly TRBD2 for D (6 bases). CDR3 length: 17 amino acids. Germline-derived CDR1 and CDR2 are SGHTA and FQGTGA. The ends were cut back, 5 bases at V and 0 bases at J, with 14 bases in the middle. The CDR3 protein is CASSPRIADSGANVLTF. DNA of the CDR3: TGTGCCAGCAGCCCGAGGATAGCGGACTCTGGGGCCAACGTCCTGACTTTC.

The chain uses TRBV6-5 and TRBJ1-6; D may be TRBD1 (6 bases). Per the germline V gene, CDR1 is MNHEY and CDR2 is SVGAGI. The CDR3 runs to 15 residues. V shed 1 base and J shed 9 bases, with 13 bases lying between them. CDR3 in amino acids: CASSYLNRDASPLHF. In DNA, the CDR3 is TGTGCCAGCAGTTACTTAAACAGGGACGCTTCACCCCTCCACTTT.

This chain connects TRBV7-5 to TRBJ1-6; the table calls TRBD1, which could not be checked here. TRBV7-5 is marked as a pseudogene. The CDR3 is made up of 17 amino acids. The CDR3 region has the DNA TGTGCCAGCAGCTCCCAGACAGTTAGCTCCTATAATTCACCCCTCCACTTT. This encodes CASSSQTVSSYNSPLHF.

The J gene is TRBJ2-1, the V gene TRBV4-2, with D tentatively TRBD1 or TRBD2 (5 bases each). The CDR3 runs to 15 residues. CDR1 and CDR2 (germline): LGHNA, YNFKEQ. Trimming cost V 0 bases and J 15 bases, with 21 bases left between them. The CDR3 protein is CASSQDGARSGRAFF. The DNA for the CDR3 is TGTGCCAGCAGCCAAGATGGGGCACGGAGCGGCCGCGCGTTCTTC.

This clone was counted a single time. V usage is TRBV5-6 and J usage is TRBJ1-5; 7 bases agree with TRBD1. V dropped 4 bases and J dropped 0; count of bases not matched to a gene: 4. The CDR3 is 15 residues long. Germline CDR1 reads SGHDT; CDR2 reads YYEEEE. The CDR3 DNA reads TGTGCCAGCAGCCGACAGGGTAATAGCAATCAGCCCCAGCATTTT. Its translation is CASSRQGNSNQPQHF.

The chain links TRBV5-5 to TRBJ1-5; D might be TRBD1 (5 bases). The V and J ends lost 0 bases and 3 bases respectively, with 13 bases between them. This CDR3 has 16 residues. Per the germline V gene, CDR1 is SGHKS and CDR2 is YYEKEE (reference sequence). CDR3 in amino acids: CASSLAETVFNQPQHF. The CDR3 nucleotides read TGTGCCAGCAGCTTGGCTGAGACAGTCTTCAATCAGCCCCAGCATTTT. Complete variable domain (other parts from reference TRBV5-5 and TRBJ1-5): DAGVTQSPTHLIKTRGQQVTLRCSPISGHKSVSWYQQVLGQGPQFIFQYYEKEERGRGNFPDRFSARQFPNYSSELNVNALLLGDSALYLCASSLAETVFNQPQHFGDGTRLSIL.

The rearrangement links TRBV2 to TRBJ1-2; no definite D call. The V and J ends lost 7 bases and 3 bases respectively, with 18 bases between them. Germline CDR1 and CDR2: SNHLY and FYNNEI. This CDR3 is 15 amino acids long. The CDR3 DNA is TGTGCCAGCATCAGAGACCTGGGGAGATACTATGGCTACACCTTC. This translates into CASIRDLGRYYGYTF.

This clone has only one observation. The gene calls are TRBV19 and TRBJ2-1, with D unresolved. V lost 6 bases and J lost 2, with 2 bases in between. This CDR3 has 11 amino acids. The germline CDR1 and CDR2 sequences are LNHDA and SQIVND (reference sequence). The CDR3 DNA follows: TGTGCCAGTAGGACCTACAATGAGCAGTTCTTC. Its protein is CASRTYNEQFF.

V usage is TRBV6-5 and J usage is TRBJ1-2; D might be TRBD1 (6 bases). Trimming pared 4 bases from V and 5 bases from J, leaving 17 bases between. The CDR3 extends over 15 amino acids. Germline V gene lookup returns CDR1 MNHEY and CDR2 SVGAGI. CDR3 sequence: CASSSYADRSYGYTF. CDR3 coding DNA: TGTGCCAGCAGTTCCTACGCAGACAGGAGTTATGGCTACACCTTC.

The J gene is TRBJ2-1, the V gene TRBV5-5; TRBD1 is a possible D gene (5 bases). This CDR3 contains 15 residues. V dropped 0 bases and J dropped 0 bases, with 7 bases sitting between them. CDR1 is SGHKS, CDR2 YYEKEE, per germline (reference sequence). DNA of the CDR3: TGTGCCAGCAGCTTGGATCAGGGCTCCTACAATGAGCAGTTCTTC. It encodes CASSLDQGSYNEQFF.

The genes are TRBV28 and TRBJ1-5, with a weak D call TRBD1 (6 bases). Looked up from germline, CDR1 is MDHEN and CDR2 is SYDVKM. The V gene lost 5 bases and the J gene lost 3 bases, with 11 bases spanning the gap. This CDR3 region has 14 residues. This chain's CDR3 is CASSKGVDNQPQHF. CDR3 nucleotide sequence: TGTGCCAGCAGTAAGGGGGTGGACAATCAGCCCCAGCATTTT.

The table lists this clone with a few counts. The chain carries TRBV2 and TRBJ1-5, with D hard to call. Germline values: CDR1 SNHLY, CDR2 FYNNEI. The V end lost 4 bases, the J end lost 2 bases, and 6 bases lay between the germline ends. The CDR3 loop spans 13 amino acids. CDR3 bases: TGTGCCAGCAGTGGTGTGGGCAATCAGCCCCAGCATTTT. Its protein product is CASSGVGNQPQHF.

This clone was counted a single time. The chain couples TRBV11-1 to TRBJ2-7; the D gene is possibly TRBD1 (6 bases). From germline, CDR1 is SGHAT and CDR2 FQDESV (reference sequence). The V end lost 6 bases, the J end lost 3 bases, and 12 bases lay between the germline ends. The CDR3 covers 13 residues. The CDR3 protein is CASRALGHYEQYF. The DNA for the CDR3 is TGTGCCAGCAGGGCCCTGGGACACTACGAGCAGTACTTC.

This chain links TRBV7-9 with TRBJ1-2, with D possibly matching TRBD1 (5 bases). The germline gives CDR1 SEHNR, CDR2 FQNEAQ (reference sequence). The ends were cut back, 5 bases at V and 3 bases at J, with 13 bases in the middle. The CDR3 totals 14 residues. The CDR3: CASSQTGADYGYTF. For the CDR3, the DNA is TGTGCCAGCAGCCAAACTGGGGCAGACTATGGCTACACCTTC.

The gene calls are TRBV6-6 and TRBJ2-7, with D perhaps matching TRBD1 (6 bases). The CDR3 sequence is 16 residues long. Germline V gene lookup returns CDR1 MNHNY and CDR2 SVGAGI (reference sequence). V lost 2 bases, J lost 1 base, and 15 bases lay in between. In nucleotides, the CDR3 is TGTGCCAGCAGTTACCTCAGGGGACGGGTTTCCTACGAGCAGTACTTC. This translates into CASSYLRGRVSYEQYF.

The chain links TRBV4-3 to TRBJ2-6; D remains ambiguous. Trimming removed 4 bases from V and 2 bases from J, with 9 bases in between. CDR1 LGHNA and CDR2 YSLEER come from the germline V gene. The CDR3 extends over 15 amino acids. CDR3 protein: CASSRSVAGANVLTF. In DNA form, the CDR3 reads TGCGCCAGCAGCCGCTCTGTCGCTGGGGCCAACGTCCTGACTTTC.

The rearrangement joins TRBV27 to TRBJ1-2, with 7 bases lining up with TRBD1. Germline CDR1 reads MNHEY; CDR2 reads SMNVEV (reference sequence). J gave up 9 bases and V 5 bases, and 18 bases lay outside the gene matches. This CDR3 is built from 16 residues. CDR3 protein: CASSQYSGQVVSSYTF. In DNA form, the CDR3 reads TGTGCCAGCAGTCAATACAGCGGACAGGTGGTTTCCAGCTACACCTTC.

In DNA, the CDR3 is TGTGCCAGCAGTTTCCTGGACAGATCTTACTACGAGCAGTACTTC. Protein: CASSFLDRSYYEQYF. The chain links TRBV27 to TRBJ2-7; perhaps TRBD1 as D (6 bases). Per the germline V gene, CDR1 is MNHEY and CDR2 is SMNVEV (reference sequence). This CDR3 comprises 15 residues. Trimming removed 3 bases from V and 3 bases from J, with 15 bases in between.

J is TRBJ1-2 and V is TRBV19; unclear D gene. V shed 3 bases and J shed 6 bases, with 14 bases lying between them. CDR3 size: 14 residues. The germline gives CDR1 LNHDA, CDR2 SQIVND (reference sequence). The CDR3 DNA reads as TGTGCCAGTAGTATGGGGTCAAAAAAGGATGGCTACACCTTC. Protein sequence: CASSMGSKKDGYTF.

This sequence joins TRBV27 and TRBJ2-1; TRBD2 might be the D (6 bases). Germline loops: CDR1 MNHEY, CDR2 SMNVEV (reference sequence). With 1 base removed from V and 7 bases from J, the gap between germline ends came to 14 bases. The CDR3 loop spans 15 amino acids. The CDR3 coding sequence is TGTGCCAGCAGTTTATTGGCTAGCGCTTGGAATGAGCAGTTCTTC. Its protein product is CASSLLASAWNEQFF.

This sequence joins TRBV7-2 and TRBJ2-7, with 7 bases identical to TRBD1. The germline V gene has CDR1 SGHTA and CDR2 FQGNSA. The trim removed 1 base at V and 4 bases at J, leaving 10 bases unmatched. The CDR3 consists of 16 residues. The CDR3 sequence: CASSLGQGQIPYEQYF. As DNA, the CDR3 is TGTGCCAGCAGCTTAGGTCAGGGACAGATCCCATACGAGCAGTACTTC.

The rearrangement joins TRBV5-6 to TRBJ2-7; 9 nucleotides match TRBD2. The CDR3 contains 17 residues. CDR1 is SGHDT and CDR2 is YYEEEE in the germline V gene. V was clipped by 4 bases and J by 3 bases; unmatched bases: 14. The CDR3 DNA is TGTGCCAGCAGCCCTGGTTTAGCGGGGGTTTTTCGCTACGAGCAGTACTTC. Encoded protein: CASSPGLAGVFRYEQYF.

The J gene is TRBJ2-1, the V gene TRBV7-9; D gene unclear. The CDR3 spans 13 residues. V was clipped by 1 base and J by 10 bases, with 11 bases between them. Per germline, CDR1 SEHNR and CDR2 FQNEAQ (reference sequence). CDR3 in amino acids: CASSLERPPEQFF. The CDR3 DNA reads TGTGCCAGCAGCTTAGAGAGGCCACCCGAGCAGTTCTTC. Complete variable domain (other parts from reference TRBV7-9 and TRBJ2-1): DTGVSQNPRHKITKRGQNVTFRCDPISEHNRLYWYRQTLGQGPEFLTYFQNEAQLEKSRLLSDRFSAERPKGSFSTLEIQRTEQGDSAMYLCASSLERPPEQFFGPGTRLTVL.

This sequence joins TRBV25-1 and TRBJ2-2; TRBD1 matches at 12 bases. The CDR3 loop spans 15 amino acids. The J segment lost 6 bases and the V segment lost 6 bases, leaving 5 bases of the junction unmatched. Germline assignment: CDR1 MGHDK and CDR2 SYGVNS. CDR3: CASSRDRGRPGELFF. The DNA of the CDR3 is TGTGCCAGCAGCCGGGACAGGGGGCGTCCCGGGGAGCTGTTTTTT.

The rearrangement joins TRBV18 to TRBJ2-2; D unclear. Germline V gene sequence: CDR1 KGHSH, CDR2 LQKENI. This CDR3 region has 13 residues. V lost 5 bases to trimming and J lost 4 bases, with 8 bases between them. The CDR3 sequence is CASSTLSTGELFF. The DNA of the CDR3 is TGTGCCAGCTCAACTCTTAGCACCGGGGAGCTGTTTTTT. Using reference TRBV18 and TRBJ2-2 for the parts outside the CDR3, the full variable domain is NAGVMQNPRHLVRRRGQEARLRCSPMKGHSHVYWYRQLPEEGLKFMVYLQKENIIDESGMPKERFSAEFPKEGPSILRIQQVVRGDSAAYFCASSTLSTGELFFGEGSRLTVL.

The J gene is TRBJ2-7, the V gene TRBV5-1, with TRBD1 as a possible D gene (5 bases). There are 14 residues in the CDR3. Trimming took 4 bases from V and 2 from J, leaving 13 bases between them. The germline V gene has CDR1 SGHRS and CDR2 YFSETQ. CDR3 bases: TGCGCCAGCAGCCTGTCGGACAAGACCTACGAGCAGTACTTC. It encodes CASSLSDKTYEQYF.

A few counts support this clone. The chain combines TRBV7-2 with TRBJ2-5; D might be TRBD1 (5 bases). Germline CDR1 is SGHTA and CDR2 is FQGNSA. The CDR3 sequence is 14 residues long. The V gene lost 4 bases and the J gene lost 3 bases, with 12 bases spanning the gap. CDR3 loop: CASSSDSRKETQYF. As DNA, the CDR3 is TGTGCCAGCAGCTCCGACAGTCGTAAAGAGACCCAGTACTTC.